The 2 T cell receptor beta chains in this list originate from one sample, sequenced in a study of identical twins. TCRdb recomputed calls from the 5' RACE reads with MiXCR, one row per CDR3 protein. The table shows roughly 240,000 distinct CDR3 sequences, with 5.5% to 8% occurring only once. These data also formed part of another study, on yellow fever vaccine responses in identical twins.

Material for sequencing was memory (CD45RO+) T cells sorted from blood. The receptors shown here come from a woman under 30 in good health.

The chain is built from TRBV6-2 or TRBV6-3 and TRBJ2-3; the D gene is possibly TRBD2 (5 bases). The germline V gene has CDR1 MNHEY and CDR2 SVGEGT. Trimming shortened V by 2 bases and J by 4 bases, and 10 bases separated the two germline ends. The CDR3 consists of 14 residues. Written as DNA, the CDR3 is TGTGCCAGCAGTTACGGCGGGCCCCCAGATACGCAGTATTTT. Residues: CASSYGGPPDTQYF.

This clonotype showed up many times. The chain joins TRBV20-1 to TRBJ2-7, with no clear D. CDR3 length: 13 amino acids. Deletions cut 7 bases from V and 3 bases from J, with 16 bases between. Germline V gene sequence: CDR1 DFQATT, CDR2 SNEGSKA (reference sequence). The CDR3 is CSVNSQRNYEQYV. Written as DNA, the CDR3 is TGCAGTGTCAACTCACAGAGGAACTACGAGCAGTACGTC.